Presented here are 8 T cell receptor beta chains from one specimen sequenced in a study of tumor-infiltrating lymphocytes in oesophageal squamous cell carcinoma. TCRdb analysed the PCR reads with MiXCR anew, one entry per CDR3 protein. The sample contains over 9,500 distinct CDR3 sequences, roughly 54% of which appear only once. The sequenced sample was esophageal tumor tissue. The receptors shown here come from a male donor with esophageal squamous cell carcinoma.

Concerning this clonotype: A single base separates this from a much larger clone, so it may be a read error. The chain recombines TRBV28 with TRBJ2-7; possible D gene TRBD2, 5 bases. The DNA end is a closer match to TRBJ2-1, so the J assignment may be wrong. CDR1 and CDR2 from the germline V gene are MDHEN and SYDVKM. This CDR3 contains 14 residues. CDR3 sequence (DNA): TGTGCCAGCAGTTTGAGATCGAGGGCGATCGAGCAGTTCTTC. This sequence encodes CASSLRSRAIEQFF.

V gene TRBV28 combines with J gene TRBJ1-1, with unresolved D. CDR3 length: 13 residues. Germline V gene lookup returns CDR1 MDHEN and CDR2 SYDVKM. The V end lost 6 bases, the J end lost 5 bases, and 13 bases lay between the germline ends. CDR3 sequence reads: CASSPSSLTEAFF. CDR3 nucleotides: TGTGCCAGCAGCCCGTCGAGTCTGACTGAAGCTTTCTTT.

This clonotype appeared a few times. As DNA, the CDR3 is TGTGCCAGCAGTCAGGACGGTTATGAAGCTTTCTTT. Protein sequence: CASSQDGYEAFF. The V and J genes are TRBV7-9 and TRBJ1-1; D gene ambiguous. Trimming left V 6 bases short and J 7 bases short, with 12 bases between. The CDR3 is 12 residues long. Germline V lookup: CDR1 SEHNR, CDR2 FQNEAQ (reference sequence).

CDR3 in amino acids: CASSLNAGVSETQYF. DNA of the CDR3: TGTGCCAGCAGCTTAAATGCGGGAGTGAGTGAGACCCAGTACTTC. The gene calls are TRBV7-3 and TRBJ2-7, with 7 bases identical to TRBD2. The last part of the DNA fits TRBJ2-5 better; the J call may be wrong. CDR3 size: 15 residues. The V gene's germline CDR1 is SGHTA and CDR2 FQGTGA.

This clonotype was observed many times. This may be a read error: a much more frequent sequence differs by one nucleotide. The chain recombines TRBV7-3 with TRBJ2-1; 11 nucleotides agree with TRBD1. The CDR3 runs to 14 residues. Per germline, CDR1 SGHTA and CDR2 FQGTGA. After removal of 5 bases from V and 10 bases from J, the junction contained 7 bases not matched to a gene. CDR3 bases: TGTGCCAGCAGCCGGGACAGGGGGAGCTACGAGCAGTTCTTC. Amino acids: CASSRDRGSYEQFF.

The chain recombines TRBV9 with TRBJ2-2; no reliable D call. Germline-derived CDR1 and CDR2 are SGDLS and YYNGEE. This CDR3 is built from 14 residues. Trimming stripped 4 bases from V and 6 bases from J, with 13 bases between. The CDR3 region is CASSLSFSSGELFF. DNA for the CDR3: TGTGCCAGCAGCCTCAGTTTTTCTTCCGGGGAGCTGTTTTTT.

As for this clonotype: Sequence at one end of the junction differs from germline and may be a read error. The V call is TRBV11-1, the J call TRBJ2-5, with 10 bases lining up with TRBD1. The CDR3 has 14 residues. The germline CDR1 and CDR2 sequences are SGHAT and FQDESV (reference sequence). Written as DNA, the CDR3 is TGTGCCAGCAGCCTAATTGGACAGGGGGGAGTCAGGTTCTTC. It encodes CASSLIGQGGVRFF. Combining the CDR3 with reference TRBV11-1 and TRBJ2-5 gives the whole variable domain EAEVAQSPRYKITEKSQAVAFWCDPISGHATLYWYRQILGQGPELLVQFQDESVVDDSQLPKDRFSAERLKGVDSTLKIQPAELGDSAMYLCASSLIGQGGVRFFGPGTRLLVL.

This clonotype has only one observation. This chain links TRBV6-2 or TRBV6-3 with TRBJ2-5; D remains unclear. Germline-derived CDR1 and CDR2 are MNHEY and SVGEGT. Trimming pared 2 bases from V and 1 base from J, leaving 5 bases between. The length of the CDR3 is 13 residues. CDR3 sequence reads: CASSYEVQETQYF. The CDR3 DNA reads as TGTGCCAGCAGTTACGAGGTCCAAGAGACCCAGTACTTC.